The 27 T cell receptor beta chains given below trace back to one sample, sequenced in a study of beta chain features in type 1 diabetes. What was sequenced were expressed TCRB transcripts, since all of the isolated RNA had been reverse transcribed. Some clones are missing from TCRdb's copy, which holds only in-frame ones; the method was immunoSEQ multiplex PCR. The repertoire has 250,000 to 300,000 clones, roughly 8% of them found once; the top ten carry 1%. Sequencing was carried out using central memory CD4+ T cells from blood. The receptors here all came from a woman between 18 and 29 years old in good health.

The genes are TRBV6-5 and TRBJ2-7, with 10 bases identical to TRBD1. There are 15 residues in the CDR3. The germline V gene has CDR1 MNHEY and CDR2 SVGAGI. The V gene end was trimmed by 6 bases and the J gene end by 2 bases; junction bases not matched to a gene: 7. The CDR3: CASSETGTGAYEQYF. The CDR3 DNA is TGTGCCAGCAGCGAGACAGGGACAGGGGCCTACGAGCAGTACTTC.

The rearrangement joins TRBV7-2 to TRBJ2-7; 9 nucleotides agree with TRBD1. The J segment lost 7 bases and the V segment lost 5 bases, leaving 12 bases of the junction unmatched. The CDR3 length is 15 residues. Germline V CDR1 and CDR2: SGHTA, FQGNSA. The CDR3 DNA reads TGTGCCAGCAGCATAAGCGGGACAGGGAGGTTAGAGCAGTACTTC. This sequence encodes CASSISGTGRLEQYF.

V and J are TRBV7-2 and TRBJ2-5, with D possibly TRBD2 on 5 matching bases. CDR3 length: 16 amino acids. Germline V CDR1 and CDR2: SGHTA, FQGNSA. V lost 5 bases, J lost 0 bases, and 16 bases lay in between. The CDR3 region has the DNA TGTGCCAGCAGCCAAGACTATACCGGCTACCAAGAGACCCAGTACTTC. Translating gives CASSQDYTGYQETQYF.

V is TRBV29-1 and J is TRBJ1-2, with TRBD1 identical over 7 bases. Germline-derived CDR1 and CDR2 are SQVTM and ANQGSEA. The CDR3 has 13 amino acids. Trimming cost V 2 bases and J 4 bases; bases outside gene matches: 4. Here the CDR3 DNA reads TGCAGCGTTGAAAGGGGGACAGCCTATGGCTACACCTTC. Its protein product is CSVERGTAYGYTF.

The chain uses TRBV5-1 and TRBJ1-6; D perhaps matches TRBD1 (5 bases). Trimming stripped 3 bases from V and 10 bases from J, with 14 bases between. The CDR3 contains 14 residues. CDR1 is SGHRS, CDR2 YFSETQ, per germline. This CDR3 reads CASSSGLGESPLHF. The CDR3, as DNA: TGCGCCAGCAGCTCGGGGCTAGGGGAATCACCCCTCCACTTT. Full variable domain (outside the CDR3, taken from reference TRBV5-1 and TRBJ1-6): KAGVTQTPRYLIKTRGQQVTLSCSPISGHRSVSWYQQTPGQGLQFLFEYFSETQRNKGNFPGRFSGRQFSNSRSEMNVSTLELGDSALYLCASSSGLGESPLHFGNGTRLTVT.

This clone was seen only a few times. The rearrangement uses TRBV28 and TRBJ1-1, with 9 positions matching TRBD1. The CDR3 contains 13 residues. Per germline, CDR1 MDHEN and CDR2 SYDVKM. Unmatched junction bases numbered 0, after V lost 6 bases and J lost 1 base. The CDR3 region is CASRDRGNTEAFF. The CDR3 coding sequence is TGTGCCAGCAGGGACAGGGGGAACACTGAAGCTTTCTTT.

The rearrangement joins TRBV6-5 to TRBJ2-1; D is perhaps TRBD2 (6 bases). Germline lookup yields CDR1 MNHEY and CDR2 SVGAGI. V was trimmed by 6 bases and J by 10 bases, leaving 13 bases between them. This CDR3 is 12 amino acids long. CDR3 sequence (DNA): TGTGCCAGCAGGACTAGGGCAGCCGAGCAGTTCTTC. It translates to CASRTRAAEQFF.

This clone was detected many times. The chain links TRBV14 to TRBJ2-5, with D perhaps TRBD1 or TRBD2 (5 bases each). The V and J ends lost 5 bases and 7 bases respectively, with 17 bases between them. This CDR3 is 14 amino acids long. The germline gives CDR1 SGHDN, CDR2 FVKESK. CDR3 DNA sequence: TGTGCCAGCAGCAGGACTCAGGGTCCGTGGACCCAGTACTTC. This codes for CASSRTQGPWTQYF.

This clone was counted a few times. The chain joins TRBV29-1 to TRBJ1-1; D call uncertain. Germline V gene sequence: CDR1 SQVTM, CDR2 ANQGSEA. This CDR3 spans 11 amino acids. V lost 3 bases and J lost 10, with 12 bases in between. In nucleotides, the CDR3 is TGCAGCGTTGATTTCGCCTGGGGAGCTTTCTTT. This codes for CSVDFAWGAFF.

This clone occurred a few times. The chain combines TRBV18 with TRBJ2-5; D remains unclear. V lost 3 bases and J lost 5, with 10 bases in between. Germline V gene data show CDR1 as KGHSH and CDR2 as LQKENI. The CDR3 totals 13 residues. The CDR3 DNA follows: TGTGCCAGCTCACCGGTTCCGGTTGAGACCCAGTACTTC. Translated: CASSPVPVETQYF.

This clone was detected a few times. V and J are TRBV7-2 and TRBJ1-1; D gene ambiguous. V lost 1 base to trimming and J lost 8 bases, with 11 bases between them. The germline V gene has CDR1 SGHTA and CDR2 FQGNSA. This CDR3 is built from 13 residues. CDR3 coding DNA: TGTGCCAGCAGCTTAGGCTCCGGACGGGAAGCTTTCTTT. Residues: CASSLGSGREAFF. Based on the CDR3 plus reference TRBV7-2 and TRBJ1-1, the full variable domain is GAGVSQSPSNKVTEKGKDVELRCDPISGHTALYWYRQSLGQGLEFLIYFQGNSAPDKSGLPSDRFSAERTGGSVSTLTIQRTQQEDSAVYLCASSLGSGREAFFGQGTRLTVV.

This clone showed up just a few times. The chain combines TRBV18 with TRBJ2-5; TRBD1 matches 8 bases. V was clipped by 4 bases and J by 2 bases; unmatched bases: 0. This CDR3 spans 13 amino acids. Per the germline V gene, CDR1 is KGHSH and CDR2 is LQKENI. The CDR3 DNA is TGTGCCAGCTCACGACAGGGGCAAGAGACCCAGTACTTC. The encoded protein is CASSRQGQETQYF. Full variable domain (outside the CDR3, taken from reference TRBV18 and TRBJ2-5): NAGVMQNPRHLVRRRGQEARLRCSPMKGHSHVYWYRQLPEEGLKFMVYLQKENIIDESGMPKERFSAEFPKEGPSILRIQQVVRGDSAAYFCASSRQGQETQYFGPGTRLLVL.

With respect to this clone: In the same sample, other DNA sequences code for this CDR3. The CDR3 is CASSRQASSYNEQFF. For the CDR3, the DNA is TGTGCCAGCTCAAGACAGGCCTCATCCTACAATGAGCAGTTCTTC. The genes are TRBV7-3 and TRBJ2-1; D may be TRBD1 (6 bases). Trimming took off 8 bases at V and 1 base at J, with 15 bases between the two ends. Looked up from germline, CDR1 is SGHTA and CDR2 is FQGTGA. This CDR3 is 15 amino acids long.

This clone has just a few counts. The chain has TRBV7-9 and TRBJ1-4; tentatively, D is TRBD1 (5 bases). In germline, CDR1 is SEHNR, CDR2 FQNEAQ (reference sequence). The germline V and J ends were trimmed by 1 base and 7 bases, with 10 bases remaining between them. The CDR3 is 14 residues long. CDR3 sequence reads: CASSLVSGAEKLFF. The CDR3 DNA sequence: TGTGCCAGCAGCTTAGTTTCTGGGGCTGAAAAACTGTTTTTT.

V and J are TRBV9 and TRBJ1-6; D unclear. The CDR3 sequence is 13 residues long. V shed 0 bases and J shed 7 bases, with 5 bases lying between them. Per the germline V gene, CDR1 is SGDLS and CDR2 is YYNGEE. The CDR3 sequence: CASSVGWNSPLHF. As DNA, the CDR3 is TGTGCCAGCAGCGTAGGTTGGAATTCACCCCTCCACTTT. The variable domain in full, completed from reference TRBV9 and TRBJ1-6, reads DSGVTQTPKHLITATGQRVTLRCSPRSGDLSVYWYQQSLDQGLQFLIQYYNGEERAKGNILERFSAQQFPDLHSELNLSSLELGDSALYFCASSVGWNSPLHFGNGTRLTVT.

This clone was seen a few times. The rearrangement links TRBV20-1 to TRBJ1-2; D is unresolved. Per the germline V gene, CDR1 is DFQATT and CDR2 is SNEGSKA (reference sequence). V dropped 1 base and J dropped 8 bases, with 8 bases sitting between them. The CDR3 runs 11 residues. The CDR3 DNA sequence: TGCAGTGCTAGAGCTTCCCTGGGCTACACCTTC. Amino acid sequence: CSARASLGYTF.

This clone was recorded a few times. The V and J genes are TRBV29-1 and TRBJ2-2; the D is unclear. This CDR3 spans 13 amino acids. Germline V lookup: CDR1 SQVTM, CDR2 ANQGSEA. The germline V and J ends were trimmed by 2 bases and 1 base, with 5 bases remaining between them. As DNA, the CDR3 is TGCAGCGTTGAAAGGGAGAACACCGGGGAGCTGTTTTTT. Amino acids: CSVERENTGELFF.

A few counts support this clone. The V call is TRBV19, the J call TRBJ1-4, with D uncertain. Germline lookup yields CDR1 LNHDA and CDR2 SQIVND (reference sequence). This CDR3 spans 18 amino acids. Trimming removed 3 bases from V and 5 bases from J, with 22 bases in between. The DNA of the CDR3 is TGTGCCAGTAGTATGCGGGTTCCCGCCGCCACCTCGAATGAAAAACTGTTTTTT. Translation: CASSMRVPAATSNEKLFF.

In its sample, this clone was seen a few times. The V call is TRBV7-9, the J call TRBJ1-4; tentative D call: TRBD1 (5 bases). The V end was cut by 5 bases, the J end by 4 bases, with 11 bases between. There are 14 residues in the CDR3. Germline V gives CDR1 SEHNR, CDR2 FQNEAQ (reference sequence). The DNA for the CDR3 is TGTGCCAGCAGCCCCGGACATGGTAATGAAAAACTGTTTTTT. Translation: CASSPGHGNEKLFF.

The table lists this clone with a few counts. The chain joins TRBV4-3 to TRBJ2-3, with a possible D match to TRBD1 (5 bases). Germline assignment: CDR1 LGHNA and CDR2 YSLEER. Trimming pared 0 bases from V and 6 bases from J, leaving 16 bases between. The CDR3 length is 16 residues. The DNA of the CDR3 is TGCGCCAGCAGCCAAGAGCCAGGGCCACTCGGGGATACGCAGTATTTT. Amino acids: CASSQEPGPLGDTQYF.

The J gene is TRBJ1-1, the V gene TRBV5-1; TRBD1 matches at 7 bases. Unmatched junction bases numbered 5, after V lost 2 bases and J lost 1 base. Germline assignment: CDR1 SGHRS and CDR2 YFSETQ. The CDR3 covers 15 residues. The CDR3 protein is CASSFEGARNTEAFF. The CDR3 DNA reads as TGCGCCAGCAGCTTTGAGGGGGCTAGGAACACTGAAGCTTTCTTT.

This clone appeared a few times. CDR3 coding DNA: TGTGCCAGCAGTATCAAAAGGGGCACTGAAGCTTTCTTT. Its protein product is CASSIKRGTEAFF. The chain recombines TRBV27 with TRBJ1-1; weak D call: TRBD1 (5 bases). This CDR3 spans 13 amino acids. Germline V gene lookup returns CDR1 MNHEY and CDR2 SMNVEV (reference sequence). The germline V and J ends were trimmed by 5 bases and 4 bases, with 11 bases remaining between them.

On this clone: The same CDR3 is also encoded by other DNA sequences in this sample. The chain has TRBV1 and TRBJ1-5; TRBD1 is the table's D call and was not checked against the DNA. TRBV1 represents a pseudogene. This CDR3 has 15 amino acids. Here the CDR3 reads CTSSQVAGRGQPQHF. In DNA form, the CDR3 reads TGCACCAGCAGCCAAGTGGCAGGTCGTGGCCAGCCCCAGCATTTT.

This clone was recorded at least ten times. This chain links TRBV21-1 with TRBJ1-2. TRBV21-1 is noted as a pseudogene. This CDR3 has 12 amino acids. DNA for the CDR3: TGTGCCAGCAGCAAAGGTAGCTATGGCTACACCTTC. Amino acid sequence: CASSKGSYGYTF.

The sample holds a few counts of this clone. The chain carries TRBV29-1 and TRBJ2-2; tentatively, D is TRBD2 (6 bases). The CDR3 consists of 15 residues. The germline CDR1 and CDR2 sequences are SQVTM and ANQGSEA. Trimming removed 7 bases at V and 2 bases at J, with 17 bases between. The CDR3 DNA reads TGCAGCGCCATGCCGGGACTGGGAAACACCGGGGAGCTGTTTTTT. Protein: CSAMPGLGNTGELFF.

The chain recombines TRBV7-2 with TRBJ2-3; D is tentatively TRBD1 or TRBD2 (6 bases each). Per the germline V gene, CDR1 is SGHTA and CDR2 is FQGNSA. Deletions cut 10 bases from V and 4 bases from J, with 12 bases between. This CDR3 region has 12 residues. The CDR3 coding sequence is TGTGCCACCAGTGGGGGGCCAGATACGCAGTATTTT. Translated: CATSGGPDTQYF.

This clone came up many times. The gene calls are TRBV2 and TRBJ2-3; D possibly matches TRBD1 or TRBD2 (5 bases each). V was clipped by 9 bases and J by 6 bases, with 10 bases between them. Germline CDR1 and CDR2: SNHLY and FYNNEI. The CDR3 is 11 residues long. The CDR3 region has the DNA TGTGCCAGAAAGAGGGGCGATACGCAGTATTTT. Protein: CARKRGDTQYF.